The next 2 T cell receptor beta chains were all read from a single sample in a study of shared clonotypes between healthy human individuals. Sequencing was performed with immunoSEQ multiplex PCR; in TCRdb, only in-frame clones are kept and a portion is missing. Found here are roughly 850,000 clones, 96% of them singletons; the top ten hold less than 0.25%. Cells designated naive CD8 were CD45RO-negative and were positively selected for CCR7, with terminally differentiated effector memory CD45RA+ cells excluded. The source material was naive CD8+ T cells sorted from blood. The receptor set was obtained from a man aged 25-45 years in good health.

V and J are TRBV6-1 and TRBJ2-5, with 10 bases matching TRBD2. The germline V gene encodes CDR1 MNHNS and CDR2 SASEGT. The V segment lost 6 bases and the J segment 5 bases; nucleotides outside the gene matches: 9. This CDR3 region has 15 residues. In DNA, the CDR3 is TGTGCCAGCAGCGGGAATCTAGCGGGAGCGGAGACCCAGTACTTC. Amino acids: CASSGNLAGAETQYF.

The V and J genes are TRBV9 and TRBJ2-5; weak D call: TRBD2 (6 bases). Germline lookup yields CDR1 SGDLS and CDR2 YYNGEE. Trimming stripped 6 bases from V and 6 bases from J, with 21 bases between. The CDR3 covers 15 residues. The CDR3 protein is CASNENGSRLKTQYF. CDR3 coding DNA: TGTGCCAGCAATGAAAACGGGAGTAGGTTGAAGACCCAGTACTTC.